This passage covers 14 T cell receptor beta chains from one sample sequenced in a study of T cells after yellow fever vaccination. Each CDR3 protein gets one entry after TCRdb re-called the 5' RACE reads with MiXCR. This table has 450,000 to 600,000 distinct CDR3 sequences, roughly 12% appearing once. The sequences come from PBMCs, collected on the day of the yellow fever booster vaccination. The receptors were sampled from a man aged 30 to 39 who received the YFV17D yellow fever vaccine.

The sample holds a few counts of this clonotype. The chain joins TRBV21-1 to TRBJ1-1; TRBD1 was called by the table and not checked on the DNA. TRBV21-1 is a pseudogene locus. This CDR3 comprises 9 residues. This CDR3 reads CAKSGEAFF. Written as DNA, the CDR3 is TGTGCCAAATCAGGGGAAGCTTTCTTT.

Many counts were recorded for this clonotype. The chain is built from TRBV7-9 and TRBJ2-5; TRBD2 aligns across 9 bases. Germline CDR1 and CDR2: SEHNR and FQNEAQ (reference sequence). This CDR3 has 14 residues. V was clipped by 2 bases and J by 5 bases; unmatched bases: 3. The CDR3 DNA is TGTGCCAGCAGCTTACGGACTAGCGCGGAGACCCAGTACTTC. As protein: CASSLRTSAETQYF.

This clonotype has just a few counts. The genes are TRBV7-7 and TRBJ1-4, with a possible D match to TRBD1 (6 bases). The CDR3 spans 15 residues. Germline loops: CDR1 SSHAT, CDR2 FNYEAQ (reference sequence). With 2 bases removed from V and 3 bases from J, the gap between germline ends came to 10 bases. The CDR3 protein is CASSLSRGPNEKLFF. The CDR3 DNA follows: TGTGCCAGCAGCTTAAGCAGGGGTCCTAATGAAAAACTGTTTTTT.

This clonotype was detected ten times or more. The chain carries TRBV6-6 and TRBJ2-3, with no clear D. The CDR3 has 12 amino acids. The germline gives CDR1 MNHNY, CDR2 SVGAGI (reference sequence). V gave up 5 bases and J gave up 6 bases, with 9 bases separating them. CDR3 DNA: TGTGCCAGCAGTCGATCGATGGATACGCAGTATTTT. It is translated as CASSRSMDTQYF.

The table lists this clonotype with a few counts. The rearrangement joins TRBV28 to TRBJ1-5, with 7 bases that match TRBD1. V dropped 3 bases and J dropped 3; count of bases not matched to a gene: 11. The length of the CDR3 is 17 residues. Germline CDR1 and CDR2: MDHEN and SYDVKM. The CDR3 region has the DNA TGTGCCAGCAGTTTCCCACTGGGACAGAAAATCAATCAGCCCCAGCATTTT. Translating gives CASSFPLGQKINQPQHF.

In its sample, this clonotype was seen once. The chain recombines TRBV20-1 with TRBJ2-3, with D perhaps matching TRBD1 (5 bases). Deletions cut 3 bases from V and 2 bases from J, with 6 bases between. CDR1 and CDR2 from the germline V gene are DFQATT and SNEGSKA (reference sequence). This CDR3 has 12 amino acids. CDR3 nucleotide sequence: TGCAGTGCTAGTGGGGCCACAGATACGCAGTATTTT. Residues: CSASGATDTQYF.

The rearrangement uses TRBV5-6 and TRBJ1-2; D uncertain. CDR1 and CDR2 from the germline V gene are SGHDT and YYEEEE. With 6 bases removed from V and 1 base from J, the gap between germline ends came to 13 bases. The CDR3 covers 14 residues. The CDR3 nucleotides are TGTGCCAGCACCAGGACGGCGCTTAACTATGGCTACACCTTC. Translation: CASTRTALNYGYTF. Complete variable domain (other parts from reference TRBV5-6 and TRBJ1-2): DAGVTQSPTHLIKTRGQQVTLRCSPKSGHDTVSWYQQALGQGPQFIFQYYEEEERQRGNFPDRFSGHQFPNYSSELNVNALLLGDSALYLCASTRTALNYGYTFGSGTRLTVV.

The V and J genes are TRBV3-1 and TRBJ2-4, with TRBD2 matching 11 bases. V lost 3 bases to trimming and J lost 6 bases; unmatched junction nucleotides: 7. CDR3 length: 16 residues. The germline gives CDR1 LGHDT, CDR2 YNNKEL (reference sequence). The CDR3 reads CASSQLLAGAVNIQYF. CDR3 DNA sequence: TGTGCCAGCAGCCAGTTACTAGCGGGAGCGGTAAACATTCAGTACTTC. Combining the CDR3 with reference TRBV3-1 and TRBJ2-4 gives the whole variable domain DTAVSQTPKYLVTQMGNDKSIKCEQNLGHDTMYWYKQDSKKFLKIMFSYNNKELIINETVPNRFSPKSPDKAHLNLHINSLELGDSAVYFCASSQLLAGAVNIQYFGAGTRLSVL.

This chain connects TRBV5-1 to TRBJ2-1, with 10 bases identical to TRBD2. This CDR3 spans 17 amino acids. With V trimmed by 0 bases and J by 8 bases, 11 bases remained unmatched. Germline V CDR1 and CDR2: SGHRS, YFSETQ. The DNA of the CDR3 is TGCGCCAGCAGCTTGGATCCTAGCGGGAGTACTGGGGATGAGCAGTTCTTC. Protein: CASSLDPSGSTGDEQFF.

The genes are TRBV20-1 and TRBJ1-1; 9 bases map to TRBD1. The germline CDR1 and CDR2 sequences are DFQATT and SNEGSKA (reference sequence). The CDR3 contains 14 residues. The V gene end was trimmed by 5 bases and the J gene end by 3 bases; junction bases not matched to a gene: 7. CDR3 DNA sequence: TGCAGTGCTTCCCGGGACAGGGCGTACACTGAAGCTTTCTTT. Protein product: CSASRDRAYTEAFF.

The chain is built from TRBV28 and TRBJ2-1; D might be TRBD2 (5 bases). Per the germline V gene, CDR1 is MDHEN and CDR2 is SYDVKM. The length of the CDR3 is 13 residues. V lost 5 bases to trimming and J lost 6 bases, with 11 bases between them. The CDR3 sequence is CASSDIALNEQFF. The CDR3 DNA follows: TGTGCCAGCAGTGATATAGCGCTCAATGAGCAGTTCTTC. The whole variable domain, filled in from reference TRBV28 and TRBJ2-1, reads DVKVTQSSRYLVKRTGEKVFLECVQDMDHENMFWYRQDPGLGLRLIYFSYDVKMKEKGDIPEGYSVSREKKERFSLILESASTNQTSMYLCASSDIALNEQFFGPGTRLTVL.

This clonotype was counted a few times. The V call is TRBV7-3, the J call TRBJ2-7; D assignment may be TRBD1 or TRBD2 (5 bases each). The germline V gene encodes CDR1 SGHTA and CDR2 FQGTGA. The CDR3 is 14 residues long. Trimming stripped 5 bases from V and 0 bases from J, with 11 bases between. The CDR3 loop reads CASSPGRLSYEQYF. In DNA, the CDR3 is TGTGCCAGCAGCCCGGGACGTCTCTCCTACGAGCAGTACTTC. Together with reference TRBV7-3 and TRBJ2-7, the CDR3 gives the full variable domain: GAGVSQTPSNKVTEKGKYVELRCDPISGHTALYWYRQSLGQGPEFLIYFQGTGAADDSGLPNDRFFAVRPEGSVSTLKIQRTERGDSAVYLCASSPGRLSYEQYFGPGTRLTVT.

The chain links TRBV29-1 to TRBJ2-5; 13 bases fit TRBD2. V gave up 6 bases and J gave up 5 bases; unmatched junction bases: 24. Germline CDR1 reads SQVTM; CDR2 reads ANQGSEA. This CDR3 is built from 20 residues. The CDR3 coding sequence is TGCAGCGTCCCTCCAACCGAGACTAGCGGGAGGATCGTATCGTTTGAGACCCAGTACTTC. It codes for CSVPPTETSGRIVSFETQYF. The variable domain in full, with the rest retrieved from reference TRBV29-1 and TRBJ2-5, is SAVISQKPSRDICQRGTSLTIQCQVDSQVTMMFWYRQQPGQSLTLIATANQGSEATYESGFVIDKFPISRPNLTFSTLTVSNMSPEDSSIYLCSVPPTETSGRIVSFETQYFGPGTRLLVL.

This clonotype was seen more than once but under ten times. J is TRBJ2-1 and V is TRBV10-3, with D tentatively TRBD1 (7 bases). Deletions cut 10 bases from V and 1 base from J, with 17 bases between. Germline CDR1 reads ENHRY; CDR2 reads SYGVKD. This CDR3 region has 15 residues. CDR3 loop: CATRGVAFSYNEQFF. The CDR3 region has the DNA TGTGCCACCAGGGGGGTGGCCTTTTCCTACAATGAGCAGTTCTTC.